This T cell receptor (beta chain) emerged from a study of T-cell memory formation after mild COVID-19. In the study overall: TCR clustering was largely donor specific. Study-level findings and limits: CD4+ contracting clones were mainly CM and EM; CD8+ ones, EMRA.

Germline CDR1 is SNHLY and CDR2 is FYNNEI. The V gene lost 4 bases and the J gene lost 0 bases, with 8 bases spanning the gap. The CDR3 spans 14 residues. This clonotype was seen a few times. Its antigen remains unknown. Via MiXCR, TCRdb re-called the 5' RACE reads, giving one row per CDR3 protein. The repertoire holds roughly 600,000 distinct CDR3 sequences, with under 20% as singletons. Sequencing was carried out using PBMCs or a T cell subset sorted from them (not recorded which). This chain uses TRBV2 with TRBJ2-3; perhaps TRBD1 as D (6 bases). The origin of this receptor is an adult woman who had mild COVID-19 (a few samples of this study predate the infection). Cell type and time point are not known. Written as DNA, the CDR3 is TGTGCCAGCAGTGCGCAGGGGAGCACAGATACGCAGTATTTT. Protein sequence: CASSAQGSTDTQYF.